The clone carrying this T cell receptor (beta chain) was recorded a few times. Its antigen is undetermined. The data originate from a study of identical twins. TCRdb re-derived calls from the 5' RACE reads in MiXCR, one entry per CDR3 protein. This table holds fewer than 550,000 distinct CDR3 sequences, about 13% found once. This CDR3 has 16 amino acids. V lost 3 bases to trimming and J lost 0 bases, with 13 bases between them. Germline lookup yields CDR1 LNHNV and CDR2 YYDKDF (reference sequence). The study's findings and limits: Weaker excess twin sharing was observed in beta out-of-frame sequences. There was more out-of-frame TCR alpha sharing in monozygotic twins than models estimated.

These data were also filed under a second study, of yellow fever vaccine responses in identical twins.

The receptor was isolated from a woman under 30 in good health. The V and J genes are TRBV15 and TRBJ2-3; D remains ambiguous. The source material was CD4+ T cells sorted from blood. For the CDR3, the DNA is TGTGCCACCAGCAGCACAGAGAGGTATAGCACAGATACGCAGTATTTT. As protein: CATSSTERYSTDTQYF.